This T cell receptor (beta chain) was documented in a study of blood T cells in healthy people across ages. Looked up from germline, CDR1 is DFQATT and CDR2 is SNEGSKA (reference sequence). The length of the CDR3 is 13 residues. V was trimmed by 6 bases and J by 4 bases, leaving 15 bases between them. This clonotype was detected only a few times. PCR was performed a second time for 7 to 11 cycles using a sample-barcoded 5' primer and a J-beta primer mix. TCRdb re-derived calls from the 5' RACE reads in MiXCR, one entry per CDR3 protein. Of about 640,000 distinct CDR3 sequences listed, 58% were seen once; the top ten hold approximately 37%.

This rearrangement joins TRBV20-1 to TRBJ1-1; maybe TRBD1 (5 bases). The source is a man aged 55 to 70 in good health. Material for sequencing was blood. The CDR3 region is CSAWEARATEAFF. Written as DNA, the CDR3 is TGCAGTGCATGGGAAGCCAGGGCCACTGAAGCTTTCTTT.